Listed below are T cell receptor beta chains from one sample, sequenced in a study of T cell changes during pregnancy in multiple sclerosis. Sequencing was performed with immunoSEQ multiplex PCR; in TCRdb, only in-frame clones are kept and a portion is missing. The sample holds 80,000 to 130,000 clones; 94% are singletons and the top ten take approximately 0.97%. Here the sequenced sample was peripheral blood, taken before pregnancy. The source of these receptors is a female donor with multiple sclerosis, enrolled in a pregnancy study. The conserved cysteine and the conserved F or W are not part of the CDR3 here. A D gene is named only where the DNA matches it firmly.

j_call d_call v_call cdr3_length cdr3_aa
TRBJ2-7 - TRBV14 13 ASSQVGVSYYEQY
TRBJ1-1 - TRBV5-1 11 ASSLSMNTEAF
TRBJ1-2 TRBD1 TRBV6-4 11 ASRAGGRHGYT
TRBJ2-1 - TRBV9 14 ASSVQAGRSYNEQF
TRBJ1-5 - TRBV6-6 10 ASSYENQPQH
TRBJ1-5 - TRBV27 13 ASSFEGAGNQPQH
TRBJ2-7 TRBD1 TRBV5-8 13 ASSSGQASSYEQY
TRBJ2-3 TRBD1 TRBV28 10 ASRTGPDTQY
TRBJ2-1 - TRBV27 11 ASSPRTPRGQF
TRBJ2-1 TRBD2 TRBV19 13 ASRVAGGPHNEQF
TRBJ1-5 - TRBV27 13 ASSKRAGANQPQH
TRBJ2-1 TRBD2 TRBV5-6 13 ASSLGLAGYNEQF
TRBJ1-1 TRBD1 TRBV7-8 12 ASSLGTAPDGAF
TRBJ2-7 - TRBV28 13 ASSFPGPGSYEQY
TRBJ2-1 TRBD1 TRBV28 11 ASSLNSDRGEF
TRBJ2-1 TRBD2 TRBV7-8 19 ASSSFSPGLAGRHKNNEQF
TRBJ2-1 - TRBV10-2 9 ASSFTEGQF
TRBJ2-7 - TRBV4-1 14 ASSQVSLQATYEQY
TRBJ2-7 - TRBV28 11 ASMGTSGSQQY
TRBJ1-2 TRBD1 TRBV28 10 ASSLDRVGYT
TRBJ2-7 - TRBV6-1 13 ASSEDPSRAGEQY
TRBJ2-2 TRBD2 TRBV7-9 15 ASYLTPAGAVTGELF
TRBJ2-1 TRBD1 TRBV28 13 ASSSGQGARNEQF
TRBJ1-2 - TRBV25-1 13 ASAPRQTPNYGYT
TRBJ2-1 - TRBV18 14 ASSPGWRGTHNEQF
TRBJ2-7 - TRBV15 12 ATSRDLNRAEQY
TRBJ2-7 TRBD2 TRBV9 14 ASSVAAGVLDYEQY